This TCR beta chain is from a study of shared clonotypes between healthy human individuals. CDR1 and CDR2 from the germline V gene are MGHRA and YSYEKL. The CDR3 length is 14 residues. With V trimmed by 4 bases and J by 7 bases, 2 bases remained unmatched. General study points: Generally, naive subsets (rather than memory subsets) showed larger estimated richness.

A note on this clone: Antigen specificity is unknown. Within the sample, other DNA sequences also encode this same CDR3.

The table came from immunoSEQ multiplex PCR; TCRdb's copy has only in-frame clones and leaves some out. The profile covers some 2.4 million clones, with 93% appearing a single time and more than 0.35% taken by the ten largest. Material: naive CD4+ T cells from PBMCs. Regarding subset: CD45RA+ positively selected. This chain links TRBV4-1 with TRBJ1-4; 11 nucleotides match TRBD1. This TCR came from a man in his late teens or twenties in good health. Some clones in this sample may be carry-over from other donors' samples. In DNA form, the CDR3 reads TGCGCCAGCAGCCCGGGGACAGGGGGTGAAAAACTGTTTTTT. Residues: CASSPGTGGEKLFF.